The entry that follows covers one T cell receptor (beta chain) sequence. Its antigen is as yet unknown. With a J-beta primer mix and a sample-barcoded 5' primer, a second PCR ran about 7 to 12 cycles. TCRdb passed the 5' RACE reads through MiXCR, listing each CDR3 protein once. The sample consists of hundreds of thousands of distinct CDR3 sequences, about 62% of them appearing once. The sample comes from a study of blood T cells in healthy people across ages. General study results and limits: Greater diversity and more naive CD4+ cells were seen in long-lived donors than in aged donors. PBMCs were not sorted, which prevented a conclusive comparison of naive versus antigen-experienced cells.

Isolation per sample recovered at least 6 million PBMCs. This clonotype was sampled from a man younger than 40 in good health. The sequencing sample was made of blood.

Here the CDR3 DNA reads TGCAGCGTTGGTGGGACAGGGGCGAACACCGGGGAGCTGTTTTTT. Translation gives CSVGGTGANTGELFF. The chain couples TRBV29-1 to TRBJ2-2; 10 nucleotides align to TRBD1. The junction had 2 bases not matched to a gene; V was cut back by 4 bases and J by 0 bases. The CDR3 is 15 amino acids. Germline loops: CDR1 SQVTM, CDR2 ANQGSEA.